Included here is one T cell receptor (beta chain) sequence, with context. Its target is unknown. The source of the sample is a study of T cell responses to AZD1222 COVID-19 vaccine. Study-level results: A mostly white British donor set with more females was recruited, and clonal diversity was possibly underestimated.

The germline V gene encodes CDR1 SQVTM and CDR2 ANQGSEA. This CDR3 has 13 residues. Losses at the gene ends were 6 bases for V and 4 bases for J; bases not matched to a gene: 4. Method: immunoSEQ multiplex PCR; TCRdb's copy keeps in-frame clones and lacks some. The repertoire holds 75,000 to 100,000 clones, with about 88% as singletons. The genes are TRBV29-1 and TRBJ1-1; 11 bases align to TRBD1. This receptor was obtained from an adult in good health. Sequenced here: peripheral blood, sampled on day 0 of AZD1222 vaccination. The CDR3 DNA reads as TGCAGCGTGGACAGGGGGCCGGGCACTGAAGCTTTCTTT. This encodes CSVDRGPGTEAFF.